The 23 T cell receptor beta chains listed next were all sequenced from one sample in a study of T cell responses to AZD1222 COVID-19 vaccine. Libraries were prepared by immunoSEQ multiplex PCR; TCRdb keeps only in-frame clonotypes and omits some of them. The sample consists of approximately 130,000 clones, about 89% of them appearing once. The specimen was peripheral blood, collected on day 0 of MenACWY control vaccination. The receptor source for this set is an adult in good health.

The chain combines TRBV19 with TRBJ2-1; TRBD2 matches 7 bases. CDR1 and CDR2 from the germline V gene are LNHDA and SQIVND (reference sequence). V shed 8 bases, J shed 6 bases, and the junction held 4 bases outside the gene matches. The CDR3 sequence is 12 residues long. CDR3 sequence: CASQASGNEQFF. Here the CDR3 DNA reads TGTGCCAGTCAAGCTAGCGGCAATGAGCAGTTCTTC.

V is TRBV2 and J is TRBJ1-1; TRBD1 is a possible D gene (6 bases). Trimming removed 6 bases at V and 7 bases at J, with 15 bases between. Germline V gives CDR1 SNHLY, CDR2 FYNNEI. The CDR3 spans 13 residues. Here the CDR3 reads CASSVGQGREAFF. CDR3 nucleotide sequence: TGTGCCAGCAGCGTGGGTCAGGGGCGTGAAGCTTTCTTT.

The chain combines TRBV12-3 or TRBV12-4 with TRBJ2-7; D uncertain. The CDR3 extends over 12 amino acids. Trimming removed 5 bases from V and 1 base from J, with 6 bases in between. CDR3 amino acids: CASSPRSYEQYF. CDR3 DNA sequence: TGTGCCAGCAGTCCTAGATCCTACGAGCAGTACTTC.

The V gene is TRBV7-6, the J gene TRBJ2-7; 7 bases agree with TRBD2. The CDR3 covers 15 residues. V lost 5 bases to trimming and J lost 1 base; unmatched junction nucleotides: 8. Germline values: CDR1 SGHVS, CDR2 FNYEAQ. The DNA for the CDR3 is TGTGCCAGCAGCGAAAGCGGGACGCTTTCCTACGAGCAGTACTTC. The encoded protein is CASSESGTLSYEQYF.

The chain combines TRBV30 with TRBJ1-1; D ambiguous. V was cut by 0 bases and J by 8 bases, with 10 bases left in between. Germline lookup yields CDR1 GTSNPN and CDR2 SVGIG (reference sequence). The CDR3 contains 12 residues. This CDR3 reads CAWSVQLGEAFF. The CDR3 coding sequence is TGTGCCTGGAGTGTACAGTTGGGGGAAGCTTTCTTT.

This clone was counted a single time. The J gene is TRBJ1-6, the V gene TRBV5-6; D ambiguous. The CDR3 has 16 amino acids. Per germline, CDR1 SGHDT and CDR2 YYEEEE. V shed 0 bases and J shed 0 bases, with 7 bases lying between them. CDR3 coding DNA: TGTGCCAGCAGCTTGGGGGGTAACTCCTATAATTCACCCCTCCACTTT. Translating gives CASSLGGNSYNSPLHF.

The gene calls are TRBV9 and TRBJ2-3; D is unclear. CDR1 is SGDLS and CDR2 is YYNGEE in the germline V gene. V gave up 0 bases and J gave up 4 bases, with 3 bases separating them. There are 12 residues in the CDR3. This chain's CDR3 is CASSVAADTQYF. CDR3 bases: TGTGCCAGCAGCGTAGCCGCAGATACGCAGTATTTT.

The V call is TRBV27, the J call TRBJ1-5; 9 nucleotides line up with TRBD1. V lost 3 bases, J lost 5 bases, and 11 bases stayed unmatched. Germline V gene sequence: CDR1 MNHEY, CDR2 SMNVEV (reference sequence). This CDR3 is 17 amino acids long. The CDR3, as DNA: TGTGCCAGCAGTTTGGGACAGGGAGTCCCCCCAGATCAGCCCCAGCATTTT. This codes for CASSLGQGVPPDQPQHF.

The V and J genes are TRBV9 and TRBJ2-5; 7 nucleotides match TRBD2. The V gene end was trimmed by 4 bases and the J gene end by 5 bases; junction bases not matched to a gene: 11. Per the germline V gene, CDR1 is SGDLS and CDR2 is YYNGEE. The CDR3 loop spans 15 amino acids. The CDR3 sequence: CASSPTGGFGETQYF. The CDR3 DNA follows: TGTGCCAGCAGCCCCACCGGGGGGTTTGGGGAGACCCAGTACTTC.

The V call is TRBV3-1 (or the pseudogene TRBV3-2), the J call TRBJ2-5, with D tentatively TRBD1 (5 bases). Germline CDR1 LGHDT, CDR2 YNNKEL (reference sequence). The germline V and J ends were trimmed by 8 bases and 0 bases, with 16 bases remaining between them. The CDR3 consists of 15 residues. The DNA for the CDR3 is TGTGCCAGCGAGCCGACAGATCGGTACCAAGAGACCCAGTACTTC. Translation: CASEPTDRYQETQYF.

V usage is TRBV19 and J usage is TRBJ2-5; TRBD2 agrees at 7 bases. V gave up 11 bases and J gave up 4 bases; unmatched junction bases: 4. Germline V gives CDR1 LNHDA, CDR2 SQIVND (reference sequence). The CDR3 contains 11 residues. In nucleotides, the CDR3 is TGTGCCTCCTGGGGGGGAGAGACCCAGTACTTC. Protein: CASWGGETQYF.

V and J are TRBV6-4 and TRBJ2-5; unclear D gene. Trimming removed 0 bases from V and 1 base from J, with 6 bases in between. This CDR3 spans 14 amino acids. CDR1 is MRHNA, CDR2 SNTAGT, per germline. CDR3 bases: TGTGCCAGCAGTGACTCGTTAGCCCAAGAGACCCAGTACTTC. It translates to CASSDSLAQETQYF.

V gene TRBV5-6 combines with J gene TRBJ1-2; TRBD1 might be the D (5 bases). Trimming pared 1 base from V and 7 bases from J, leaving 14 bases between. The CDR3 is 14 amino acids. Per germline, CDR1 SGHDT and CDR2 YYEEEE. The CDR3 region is CASSLLQGRVGYTF. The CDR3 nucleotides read TGTGCCAGCAGCTTGCTTCAGGGCCGCGTTGGCTACACCTTC.

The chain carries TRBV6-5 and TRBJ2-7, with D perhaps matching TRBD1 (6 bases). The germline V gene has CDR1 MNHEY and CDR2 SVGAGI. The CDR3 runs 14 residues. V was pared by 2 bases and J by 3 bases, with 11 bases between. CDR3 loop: CASSYDRRSYEQYF. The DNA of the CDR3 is TGTGCCAGCAGTTACGACAGGAGAAGCTACGAGCAGTACTTC.

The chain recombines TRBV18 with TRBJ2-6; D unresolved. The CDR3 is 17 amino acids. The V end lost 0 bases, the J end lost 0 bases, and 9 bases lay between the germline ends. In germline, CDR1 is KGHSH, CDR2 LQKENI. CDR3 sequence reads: CASSPPKGSSGANVLTF. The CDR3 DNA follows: TGTGCCAGCTCACCACCCAAGGGTAGCTCTGGGGCCAACGTCCTGACTTTC.

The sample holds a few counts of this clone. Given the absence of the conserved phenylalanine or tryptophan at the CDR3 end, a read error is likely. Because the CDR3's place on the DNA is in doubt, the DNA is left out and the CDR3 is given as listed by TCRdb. CDR3 sequence reads: CASSEANRDREL. The chain combines TRBV6-1 with TRBJ2-7; TRBD1 was called by the table and not checked on the DNA. Germline V lookup: CDR1 MNHNS, CDR2 SASEGT. The CDR3 contains 12 residues when both ends are counted.

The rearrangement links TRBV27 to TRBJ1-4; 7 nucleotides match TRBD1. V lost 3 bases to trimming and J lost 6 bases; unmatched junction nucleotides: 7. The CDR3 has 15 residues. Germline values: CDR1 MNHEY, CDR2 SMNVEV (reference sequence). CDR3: CASSFYAGTDEKLFF. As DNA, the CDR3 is TGTGCCAGCAGTTTTTACGCCGGGACAGATGAAAAACTGTTTTTT. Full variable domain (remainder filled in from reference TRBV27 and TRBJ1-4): EAQVTQNPRYLITVTGKKLTVTCSQNMNHEYMSWYRQDPGLGLRQIYYSMNVEVTDKGDVPEGYKVSRKEKRNFPLILESPSPNQTSLYFCASSFYAGTDEKLFFGSGTQLSVL.

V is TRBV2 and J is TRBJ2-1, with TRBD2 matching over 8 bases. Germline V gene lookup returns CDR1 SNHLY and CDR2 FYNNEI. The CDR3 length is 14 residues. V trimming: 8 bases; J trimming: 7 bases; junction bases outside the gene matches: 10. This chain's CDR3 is CASGETSGQNEQFF. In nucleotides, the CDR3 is TGTGCCAGCGGAGAAACTAGCGGTCAAAATGAGCAGTTCTTC. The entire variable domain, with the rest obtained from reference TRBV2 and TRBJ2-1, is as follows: EPEVTQTPSHQVTQMGQEVILRCVPISNHLYFYWYRQILGQKVEFLVSFYNNEISEKSEIFDDQFSVERPDGSNFTLKIRSTKLEDSAMYFCASGETSGQNEQFFGPGTRLTVL.

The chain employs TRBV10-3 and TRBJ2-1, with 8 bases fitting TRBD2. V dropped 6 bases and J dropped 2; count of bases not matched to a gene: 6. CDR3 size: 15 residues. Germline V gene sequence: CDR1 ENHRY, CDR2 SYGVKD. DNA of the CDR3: TGTGCCATCAGCGTCACTAGCGGTACCTACAATGAGCAGTTCTTC. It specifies CAISVTSGTYNEQFF.

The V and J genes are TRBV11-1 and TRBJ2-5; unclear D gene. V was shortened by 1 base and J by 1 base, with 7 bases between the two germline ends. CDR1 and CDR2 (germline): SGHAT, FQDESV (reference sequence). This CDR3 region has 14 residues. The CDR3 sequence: CASSLDGFQETQYF. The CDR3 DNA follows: TGTGCCAGCAGCTTAGACGGGTTCCAAGAGACCCAGTACTTC. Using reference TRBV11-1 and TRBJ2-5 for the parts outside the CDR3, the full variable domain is EAEVAQSPRYKITEKSQAVAFWCDPISGHATLYWYRQILGQGPELLVQFQDESVVDDSQLPKDRFSAERLKGVDSTLKIQPAELGDSAMYLCASSLDGFQETQYFGPGTRLLVL.

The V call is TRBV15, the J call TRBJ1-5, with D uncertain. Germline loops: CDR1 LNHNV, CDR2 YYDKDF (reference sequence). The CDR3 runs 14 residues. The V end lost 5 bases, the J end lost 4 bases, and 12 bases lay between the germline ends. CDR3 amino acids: CATSEGSLNQPQHF. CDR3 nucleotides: TGTGCCACCAGCGAGGGCTCGCTGAATCAGCCCCAGCATTTT.

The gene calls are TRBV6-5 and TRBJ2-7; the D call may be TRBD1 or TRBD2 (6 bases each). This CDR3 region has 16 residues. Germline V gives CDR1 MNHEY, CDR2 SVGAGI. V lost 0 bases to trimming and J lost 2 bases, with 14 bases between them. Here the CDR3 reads CASSYSGGRSTYEQYF. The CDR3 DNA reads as TGTGCCAGCAGTTACTCGGGGGGCAGGTCCACCTACGAGCAGTACTTC.

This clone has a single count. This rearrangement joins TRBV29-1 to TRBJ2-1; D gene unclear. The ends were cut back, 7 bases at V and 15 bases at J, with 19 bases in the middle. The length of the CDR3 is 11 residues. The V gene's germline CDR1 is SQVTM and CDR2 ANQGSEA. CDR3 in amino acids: CSAKWSGPGFF. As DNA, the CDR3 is TGCAGCGCCAAGTGGTCAGGTCCTGGGTTCTTC.